These T cell receptor beta chains were read from a single sample in a study of blood T cell repertoires in COVID-19. Generated by immunoSEQ multiplex PCR, the TCRdb table keeps only in-frame clones and is missing some. The sample holds some 280,000 clones, over 75% seen once. What was sequenced was peripheral blood. These receptors were taken from a woman aged 55-75 years with acute or convalescent COVID-19. Each CDR3 is given without its conserved first and last residue. Fields, in order: CDR3 protein, V gene, D gene. The D gene is left open where the match is weak.

ASSQGQPSTDTQY	TRBV4-3	-
AWSPFPGSYEQY	TRBV30	-
ASSNQGGELF	TRBV7-2	-
ASTIGGAGASAF	TRBV19	-
AISETSGGTGELF	TRBV10-3	TRBD2
ASSQGSTYEQY	TRBV18	-
AWSAGVVEDYGYT	TRBV30	-
ASSVGPYQETQY	TRBV9	-
SVEGGTKAAF	TRBV29-1	-
ASLPDRVMGDTQY	TRBV2	TRBD1
ASSSPRGREGSPLH	TRBV27	-
SARSGHEQY	TRBV20-1	-
ASSALETEKTNYGYT	TRBV6-1	-
ASSPRLAGGPAVETQY	TRBV3-1/TRBV3-2	TRBD2
ASSFRGIYSNQPQH	TRBV6-2/TRBV6-3	-
ASSPRQGNYGYT	TRBV9	-
ASSYSSGRTDTQY	TRBV7-2	TRBD2
ASSLQGAYGYT	TRBV6-5	TRBD1
ASSLDRAGGYT	TRBV7-3	TRBD1
ATSKASGGLRTDTQY	TRBV15	TRBD2
ASSFLTGREQY	TRBV28	TRBD1
ASSTDRSYPTEAF	TRBV5-1	-
ASSLGVTEAF	TRBV5-6	-
ASSFSRGEQF	TRBV5-1	-
SVVWQNYEQY	TRBV29-1	-
SASNRDRVFAGNTEAF	TRBV20-1	TRBD1
ASSQGIATNEKLF	TRBV3-1/TRBV3-2	-
ASSINRDRVKNEQF	TRBV19	TRBD1
ASSPIAGNSYEQY	TRBV18	TRBD2
ASTHPPAGGLSYT	TRBV19	TRBD1
ASSYGVRLQYGYT	TRBV6-2/TRBV6-3	-
ASSPETGSNTGELF	TRBV23-1	-
ASRDITGELF	TRBV2	-
ASRTGSSPEAF	TRBV5-1	TRBD1
ASIQGAGTGELF	TRBV2	TRBD1
ASSFSTGLMNTEAF	TRBV5-1	-
ASSLNGRGSNTIY	TRBV2	-
SAYSYGYT	TRBV20-1	-
ASQGVLNTEAF	TRBV11-2	TRBD1